These T cell receptor beta chains were read from a single sample in a study of neurological immune-mediated disorders. One entry per CDR3 protein, called by TCRdb with MiXCR from the 5' RACE reads. Of almost 30,000 distinct CDR3 sequences listed, over 10% are singletons. The material sequenced was PBMCs. Receptors were obtained from a woman aged 55-69 years in good health. Each CDR3 is given with its conserved first and last residue.

V gene	J gene	CDR3 length	CDR3 protein
TRBV5-1	TRBJ2-2	15	CASSLEGSNTGELFF
TRBV5-1	TRBJ2-3	16	CASSPAWAGVTDTQYF
TRBV7-9	TRBJ2-5	16	CASSLGASTGQETQYF
TRBV20-1	TRBJ2-3	19	CSARDPGAGGPFGTDTQYF
TRBV4-1	TRBJ1-2	14	CASSQGTGKYGYTF
TRBV7-9	TRBJ2-3	16	CASSLGAGDGTDTQYF
TRBV5-1	TRBJ2-7	12	CASSFEGYEQYF
TRBV5-1	TRBJ2-3	15	CASSFRAGETDTQYF
TRBV20-1	TRBJ2-1	15	CSALTQGRVYNEQFF
TRBV18	TRBJ2-7	12	CASSPAAGEQYF
TRBV9	TRBJ1-2	16	CASSATLDRANYGYTF
TRBV27	TRBJ1-2	18	CASSSLGTGGERHYGYTF
TRBV9	TRBJ1-6	16	CASSVGKGQNNSPLHF
TRBV6-6	TRBJ1-2	12	CASTKGAYGYTF
TRBV9	TRBJ2-6	19	CASSVAEAGGLSGANVLTF
TRBV19	TRBJ1-4	13	CASRDRDREKLFF
TRBV20-1	TRBJ1-5	16	CSAQPITGDSNQPQHF
TRBV7-9	TRBJ2-1	16	CATLTGGLNSYNEQFF
TRBV10-2	TRBJ1-1	12	CASSLGTSEAFF
TRBV3-1	TRBJ1-5	14	CASSQDMGRQPQHF
TRBV4-3	TRBJ2-3	16	CASSQVGTTPPDTQYF
TRBV5-1	TRBJ2-1	15	CASSLAGSSYNEQFF
TRBV29-1	TRBJ2-3	14	CSVLAGITTDTQYF
TRBV4-1	TRBJ2-7	13	CASSQVKGYEQYF
TRBV11-1	TRBJ1-1	14	CASSSRADNTEAFF
TRBV5-1	TRBJ1-4	15	CASSGGTAYNEKLFF
TRBV7-2	TRBJ1-5	16	CASSLTGTYSNQPQHF
TRBV10-3	TRBJ1-1	12	CAISEWQMEAFF
TRBV7-2	TRBJ2-1	14	CASSFSSGGAGQFF
TRBV4-1	TRBJ2-7	12	CARTGVMNEQYF
TRBV7-7	TRBJ2-2	17	CASSLNEGGLNTGELFF